This T cell receptor beta chain stems from a study of cytomegalovirus exposure and HLA in healthy donors (TCRdb year 2017). For the study in its entirety: In an earlier analysis of some 610 of the donors, under 300 Gb of sequence data and some 100 million unique TCR beta sequences from about 180 million T cells were reported. In the later analysis, no new phenotypic data were used to find candidate immune exposures; instead, reliance was placed on TCR beta sequences and their occurrence across donors. Four to six DR-DQ haplotypes were handled as single units for association and clustering, since linkage in the cohort was strong. In a later genetic analysis, genome-wide SNP genotypes for about 55% of the 666 donors were used, and that subset was treated as a discovery cohort. Besides the first cohort of hundreds of subjects, a separate validation cohort made up of 120 different subjects was used. The aim of the study was to test whether cataloging public T cell receptors could identify signatures of past pathogen exposure. High-throughput TCR immunosequencing, statistical association of individual TCRs with disease status, and machine learning were combined to predict cytomegalovirus infection status. Every discovery cohort repertoire had been produced on one sequencing platform. An earlier analysis of approximately 500 of the donors applied high-throughput TCR beta sequencing to assess whether each TCR beta V gene segment acted as functional or pseudogenic. A later analysis re-examined previously published TCR beta repertoires from just over 650 donors and added high-resolution HLA genotyping to investigate patterns of TCR occurrence. Alongside the repertoire data, information on donor age, sex, ethnicity and CMV serostatus was compiled. The study used immunosequencing to profile the T cell repertoires of more than 650 subjects and linked those repertoires to cytomegalovirus serostatus. Both class I and class II loci were covered by HLA typing, at four-digit resolution. The genetic ancestry cluster associated with self-reported Caucasian donors included about 81% of the roughly 410 genotyped donors. Roughly 290 gigabases of sequencing data and approximately 92 million unique TCR sequences made up an early release that covered approximately 650 HLA-typed donors. Among about 390 genotyped donors of the cohort, an average of about 240,000 unique TCR beta nucleotide sequences were sequenced per donor, about a sixth of them non-productive. The number of typed donors differed by locus: about 620-630 for A, B, C, DRB1 and DQB1; 500 to 550 for DQA1; approximately 610 for DPA1; and around 490 for DPB1.

The library was produced with the immunoSEQ multiplex PCR assay. The multiplex PCR relied on a mix of 60 forward primers for TCR Vbeta segments and 13 reverse primers for TCR Jbeta segments. The CDR3 region of rearranged TCR beta genes was amplified from genomic DNA by a multiplex PCR assay. Amplified TCR beta libraries were sequenced as 87-base-pair reads on the Illumina HiSeq System. The original pipeline was this. A later analysis tallied roughly 78 million unique TCR beta chains across the 666 repertoires, and approximately 9.9 million of those chains were shared by two or more donors. Raw reads were error-corrected and collapsed into unique sequences by a nearest-neighbor algorithm in which closely related sequences were merged to remove PCR and sequencing errors. Alignment of CDR3 sequences to IMGT reference sequences was used to assign V, D and J gene segments. For a sequence to be retained, a match of at least six nucleotides was required to both a V gene segment and a J gene segment. Rearrangements were classified as productive when the CDR3 lacked stop codons and remained in frame with V and J, and all other rearrangements were classified as non-productive. CDR3 was defined according to IMGT convention as the region running from the second conserved V-encoded cysteine to the conserved J-encoded phenylalanine. In an earlier analysis of 500 to 650 of the donors, sequences lacking an unambiguous match to a single V gene segment were excluded. An earlier analysis of 587 of the donors classified V segments as functional when productive rearrangements were above 56.7% and as segregating when the standard deviation between donors was above 5%. To diagnose cytomegalovirus status from the catalog of TCR beta chain sequences, a statistical classification framework was built. In a later analysis, V and J genes were assigned by comparing TCR nucleotide sequences against IMGT/GENE-DB human TR gene sequences. In a later analysis, CDR3 sequences and most-parsimonious VDJ recombination scenarios were assigned using the TCRdist pipeline. A later analysis defined each TCR beta chain by its CDR3 amino acid sequence plus V-gene family, and excluded reads lacking a unique V-gene family. In a later analysis, 500 to 700 highly shared, low-generation-probability nucleotide sequences were removed to address suspected cross-contamination and a sequencing artifact. In a later analysis, a clonal expansion index for each public chain was calculated from normalized within-repertoire ranks of inferred template counts. In a later analysis, generation probabilities were computed with a VDJ recombination model fitted to out-of-frame rearrangements, and the resulting probabilities were checked against IGoR. In a later analysis, TCR-TCR, TCR-HLA and TCR-CMV co-occurrence was scored with hypergeometric tests, and a repertoire-size bias correction was applied to TCR pairs. To estimate false discovery rates, a later analysis permuted the HLA or CMV assignments 20 times. In a later analysis, co-occurring TCRs were grouped with DBSCAN, and TCRdist sequence similarity was added when clustering was performed within HLA-allele-positive subsets. Repertoires with fewer than 30,000 or more than 120,000 public chains, plus five repertoires with anomalous nucleotide sharing, were excluded from co-occurrence clustering. The table comes from immuneACCESS by way of TCRdb, which keeps in-frame sequences with V and J called. Part of the clones is missing from these tables; in studies checked, under half for an unresolved V gene and the rest for unknown reasons. The V and J calls and the clone size are those of that table, but D and trimming were determined from the DNA. This sample has 200,000 to 250,000 clones in its table, and more than 70% of those were observed once. Roughly 1.3% of the sample goes to the ten largest clones.

The cohort comprised 550 to 700 healthy bone marrow donors. Cohort members were all nominally healthy when sampled, although unrecorded immune exposures were likely present. CMV serostatus was positive for more than 250 and negative for about 50% of the roughly 700 cohort members, and was not recorded for this donor. Every donor gave a peripheral blood sample, and the peripheral blood mononuclear cells from that sample were used for TCR beta sequencing. Genomic DNA was extracted from the blood cell samples with the Qiagen DNeasy Blood Extraction Kit. The paper as a whole reports these results and caveats: Most CMV-associated TCR beta chains appeared to be HLA-restricted in a later analysis, and the HLA associations seemed to be driven largely by CMV exposure. In both the original and validation cohorts, the classifier was reported to diagnose cytomegalovirus status with high specificity and sensitivity. Because the 87-base-pair reads could not distinguish some IMGT-functional V segments, including TRBV6-2 and TRBV6-3, those segments were excluded. An association between a missense DCLRE1C variant and V-gene and J-gene trimming of TCR beta chains was found in a later genetic analysis and replicated in an independent cohort. A further reported finding was that TCR beta sequences accurately predicted the HLA-A and HLA-B alleles for most subjects in the first cohort. The presence/absence analyses assumed that sequencing depth was roughly uniform across donors, and that assumption may not be true. According to a later genetic analysis, donors in an Asian-associated ancestry cluster had fewer N-insertions in productive TCRs than the approximately 700-donor mean. A cluster of highly shared sequence variants was judged likely to represent a technical artifact of the sequencing pipeline. Specific HLA alleles were associated with 16,951 TCR beta sequences at a false discovery rate of 0.05 in a later analysis. When HLA alleles, especially DR and DQ, strongly co-occurred, TCR associations were difficult to assign to individual alleles. The cohort was sequenced for TCR beta chains only, and without alpha or paired-chain data the features that could be detected were limited. The authors suggested that the approach could potentially be generalized to other disease states and immunological phenotypes. Broadly in line with IMGT annotations, most TCR beta V segments showed up in productive rearrangements about 87% or about 30% of the time in an earlier analysis of several hundred of the donors. The earlier analysis of 587 of the donors excluded roughly 17 rarely observed V segments, including chromosome 9 orphons, because counts were too low. A few of the identified cytomegalovirus-associated TCR beta chains were confirmed in vitro to be specific for cytomegalovirus antigens. A later analysis found that HLA-associated TCR beta chains were more clonally expanded and had lower generation probabilities than equally common non-associated chains. In a later analysis, the rate of TCR association differed among HLA loci, with DRB1 alleles having the most associated TCRs and HLA-C alleles having the fewest. In the study, approximately 160 TCR beta chains were listed as associated with cytomegalovirus. Immune exposure information for the cohort was limited to CMV serostatus. Because HLA typing was unavailable for some donors at each locus, only the typed subset was used in association tests. While some public TCRs were present in many individuals, most TCR sequences turned up only very rarely across donors. Linkage disequilibrium might explain the correlated functional status among segregating V segments, but an unknown experimental factor could not be excluded. Several of the top co-occurrence clusters appeared to be linked to parvovirus B19, influenza, CMV and Epstein-Barr virus, according to a later analysis.

From the germline V gene, CDR1 is MNHEY and CDR2 is SVGAGI. From the cysteine up to the phenylalanine, the CDR3 has a length of 15 residues. Solely the CDR3 DNA is kept, with 45 bases framed from the first base. V and J are trimmed by 3 bases and 0 bases, and the gene matches miss 4 bases of the junction. Concerning this clone itself: Which antigen it targets is not known. It has no much larger one-base neighbor in the sample; base qualities were not kept.

The sample was PBMCs. The chain was built from TRBV6-5 and TRBJ2-7, and TRBD2 aligns with 8 junction nucleotides. The receptor's source is a human donor in good health. The CDR3 region: CASSYTGGASYEQYF. The nucleotides are TGTGCCAGCAGTTATACGGGAGGGGCCTCCTACGAGCAGTACTTC.